Sequencing of this T cell receptor (beta chain) was carried out in a study of molecular identifiers for immune sequencing clone quantification listed by TCRdb under 2018. Study-level background: For a replicate experiment, the RNA from either about 20,000 or 100,000 naive CD8 T cells was divided into five aliquots, and four of those aliquots went on to sequencing. CD8 T cells were used in a methods study to benchmark molecular-identifier clustering-based TCR repertoire sequencing (MIDCIRS) and TCR RNA copy counting.

Libraries of naive CD8 T cells were generated from around 20,000 to 990,000 sorted cells, with 10%, 30% or 50% of the purified RNA used. Naive CD8 T cells were FACS-sorted as CD8+CD4-CCR7+CD45RA+ on a BD FACSAria II into RLT Plus buffer. Detection sensitivity was tested by spiking Jurkat RNA equal to ten or so TCR copies' worth into samples containing about 20,000-1,100,000 naive CD8 T cells. Enrichment of CD8 T cells was done with RosetteSep CD8+ T Cell Enrichment Cocktail plus Ficoll-Paque, and ACK red cell lysis came afterward. This clonotype is medium-sized (0.01 to 0.1%) in its sample. The target of this receptor is not known. The input lacks base qualities; no much larger clone sits a single base away. Library creation used PCR. Sequencing instrument: NextSeq 500. Bulk TCR libraries were made following a previously described method, with the TCR primers given in Table S5. Total RNA was purified with the Qiagen AllPrep DNA/RNA kit. Reads from multiple sequencing runs of the same library were pooled before analysis. Per the authors' processing: Reads were retained only if the reads had an exact TCR constant sequence, and the retained reads were trimmed to 150 nt and grouped according to their 12-nt molecular barcodes. Reads inside each barcode group were sub-clustered using a 15% Levenshtein threshold, and a quality-weighted consensus sequence was constructed for each RNA molecule. Non-functional sequences were excluded, and lower-count sequences lying one edit away from another sequence were also excluded. Based on fitting two negative binomial distributions, any barcode sub-cluster with under 20% of the maximum read count was discarded. TCRdb reprocessing: public reads trimmed at Q25 with fastp, clones called with MiXCR, in-frame beta chains kept. Each entry merges the rows of one CDR3 protein and shows their most common DNA and genes. TCRdb's processing, not the authors', yielded these V and J calls. Here the sample has some 580,000 distinct CDR3 sequences; roughly 23% occur a single time. Together, the top ten hold 0.75% to 0.8% of the sample.

Broader findings and caveats from the paper: When barcode sub-clustering was not used, chimeric consensus sequences inflated TCR diversity, with chimeras reaching as high as 47%. In CMV-specific effector cells, clones with more than 20 RNA copies accounted for over 97% of molecules, whereas in naive cells such clones accounted for under 1%. Spiked-in Jurkat TCR RNA equal to a single cell's worth was reported to be detectable even within 1,200,000 naive CD8 T cells. The naive libraries included spiked-in Jurkat TCR RNA (about ten copies' worth), and this Jurkat TCR RNA is not part of the donor repertoire. Modeling gave about three recovered TCR RNA copies per cell versus approximately 9 by digital PCR, implying approximately 32% capture efficiency. Identical TCR molecules sharing a barcode could cause highly expanded clone sizes to be underestimated.

This clonotype was sampled from a human donor in good health. Some libraries in this study had Jurkat cell RNA spiked in. The sequenced sample was naive CD8+ T cells from blood, with Jurkat cell RNA spiked in. What this sample's cell subset or site label stands for: FACS-sorted CD8+CD4-CCR7+CD45RA+ naive T cells.

The bases are TGCAGCGTTGAAGATGCCAGGGAATATAACTATGGCTACACCTTC. It translates as CSVEDAREYNYGYTF. The chain joins TRBV29-1 to TRBJ1-2; 5 matching bases give a weak D call of TRBD1. V is pared back by 0 bases and J by 1 base, with 12 bases lying between the germline termini. CDR1 and CDR2 are read off the germline V gene as SQVTM and ANQGSEA. From the cysteine up to the phenylalanine, the CDR3 has a length of 15 residues. The retained sequence is limited to the CDR3, 45 bases, with the frame set at the first base.